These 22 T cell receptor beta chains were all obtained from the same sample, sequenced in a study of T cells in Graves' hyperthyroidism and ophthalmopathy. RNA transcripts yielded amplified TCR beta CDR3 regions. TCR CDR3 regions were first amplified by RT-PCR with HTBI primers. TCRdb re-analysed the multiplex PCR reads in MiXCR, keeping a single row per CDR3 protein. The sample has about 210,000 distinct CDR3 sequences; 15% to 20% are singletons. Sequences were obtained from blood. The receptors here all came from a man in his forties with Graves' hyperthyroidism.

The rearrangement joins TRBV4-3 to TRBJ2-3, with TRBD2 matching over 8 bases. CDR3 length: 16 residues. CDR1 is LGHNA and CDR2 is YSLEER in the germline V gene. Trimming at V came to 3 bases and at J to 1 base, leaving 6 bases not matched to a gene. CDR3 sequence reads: CASSHGGAWGTDTQYF. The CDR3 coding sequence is TGCGCCAGCAGCCACGGGGGGGCCTGGGGCACAGATACGCAGTATTTT.

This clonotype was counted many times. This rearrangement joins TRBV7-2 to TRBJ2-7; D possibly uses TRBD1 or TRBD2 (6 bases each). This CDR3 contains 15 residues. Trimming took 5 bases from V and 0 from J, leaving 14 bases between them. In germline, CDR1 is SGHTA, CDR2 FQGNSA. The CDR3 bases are TGTGCCAGCAGCCCCGCGGGGACAAGCTCCTACGAGCAGTACTTC. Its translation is CASSPAGTSSYEQYF.

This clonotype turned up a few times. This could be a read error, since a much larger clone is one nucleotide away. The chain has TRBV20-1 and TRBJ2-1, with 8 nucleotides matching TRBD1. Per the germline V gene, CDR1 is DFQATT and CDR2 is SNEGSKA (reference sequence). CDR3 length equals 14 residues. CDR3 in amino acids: CSVRDGQGAGEQFF. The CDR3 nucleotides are TGCAGTGTTAGAGATGGGCAGGGGGCTGGGGAGCAGTTCTTC.

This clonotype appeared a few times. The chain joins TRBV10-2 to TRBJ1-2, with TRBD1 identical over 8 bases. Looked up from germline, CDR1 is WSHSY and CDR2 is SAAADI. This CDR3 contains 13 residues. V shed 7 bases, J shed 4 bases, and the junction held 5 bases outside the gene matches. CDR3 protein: CASTFGTGYGYTF. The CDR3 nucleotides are TGCGCCAGCACATTTGGGACAGGCTATGGCTACACCTTC.

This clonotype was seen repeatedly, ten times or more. As DNA, the CDR3 is TGTGCCAGCTCACGGCGGGACCCAAACTATGGCTACACCTTC. Its translation: CASSRRDPNYGYTF. This chain connects TRBV2 to TRBJ1-2; a possible D gene is TRBD1 (5 bases). Per germline, CDR1 SNHLY and CDR2 FYNNEI. The V end lost 8 bases, the J end lost 2 bases, and 15 bases lay between the germline ends. The CDR3 totals 14 residues.

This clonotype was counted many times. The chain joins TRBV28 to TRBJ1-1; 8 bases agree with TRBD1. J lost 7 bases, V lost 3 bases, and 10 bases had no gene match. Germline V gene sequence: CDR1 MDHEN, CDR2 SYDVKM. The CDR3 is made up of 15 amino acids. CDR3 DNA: TGTGCCAGCAGTTTTTCCCTGACAGGGGAAGGTGAAGCTTTCTTT. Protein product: CASSFSLTGEGEAFF.

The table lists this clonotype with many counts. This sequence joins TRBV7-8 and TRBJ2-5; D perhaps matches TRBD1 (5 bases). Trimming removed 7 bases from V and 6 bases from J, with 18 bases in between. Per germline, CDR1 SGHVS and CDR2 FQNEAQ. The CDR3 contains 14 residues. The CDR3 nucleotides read TGTGCCAGCACCTCGCCAGGGCTGGTGAAGACCCAGTACTTC. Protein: CASTSPGLVKTQYF.

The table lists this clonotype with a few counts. The CDR3 nucleotides read TGTGCCAGCAGCCGGACAACTAGCGGGGGCCGAGAGACCCAGTACTTC. It translates to CASSRTTSGGRETQYF. The V gene is TRBV5-4, the J gene TRBJ2-5; TRBD2 matches at 11 bases. V dropped 4 bases and J dropped 4; count of bases not matched to a gene: 9. The CDR3 is 16 residues long. Germline CDR1 SGHNT, CDR2 YYREEE (reference sequence).

Here the CDR3 reads CASSFPGPGAWEQYF. CDR3 bases: TGTGCCAGCAGCTTCCCTGGGCCGGGGGCGTGGGAGCAGTACTTC. This chain links TRBV7-2 with TRBJ2-7; D may be TRBD1 or TRBD2 (6 bases each). The CDR3 extends over 15 amino acids. The V end was cut by 3 bases, the J end by 7 bases, with 19 bases between. Germline lookup yields CDR1 SGHTA and CDR2 FQGNSA.

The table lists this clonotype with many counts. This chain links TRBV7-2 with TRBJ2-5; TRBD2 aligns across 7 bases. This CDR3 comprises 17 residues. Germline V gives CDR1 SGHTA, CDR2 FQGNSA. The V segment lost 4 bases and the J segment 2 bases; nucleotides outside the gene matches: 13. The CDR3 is CASSSPPGRGIQETQYF. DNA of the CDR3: TGTGCCAGCAGCTCCCCCCCTGGGCGGGGGATTCAAGAGACCCAGTACTTC. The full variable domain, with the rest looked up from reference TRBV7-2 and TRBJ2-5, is GAGVSQSPSNKVTEKGKDVELRCDPISGHTALYWYRQSLGQGLEFLIYFQGNSAPDKSGLPSDRFSAERTGGSVSTLTIQRTQQEDSAVYLCASSSPPGRGIQETQYFGPGTRLLVL.

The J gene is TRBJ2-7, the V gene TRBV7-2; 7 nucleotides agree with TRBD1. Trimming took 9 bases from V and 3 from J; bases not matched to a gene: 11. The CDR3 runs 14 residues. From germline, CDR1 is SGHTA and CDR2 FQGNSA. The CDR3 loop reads CASRPGTDLYEQYF. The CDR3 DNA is TGTGCCAGTAGACCCGGGACAGACCTCTACGAGCAGTACTTC. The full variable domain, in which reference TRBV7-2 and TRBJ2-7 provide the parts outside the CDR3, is GAGVSQSPSNKVTEKGKDVELRCDPISGHTALYWYRQSLGQGLEFLIYFQGNSAPDKSGLPSDRFSAERTGGSVSTLTIQRTQQEDSAVYLCASRPGTDLYEQYFGPGTRLTVT.

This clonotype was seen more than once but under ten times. CDR3 bases: TGTGCCAGCAGTTCCGGCGCGGGGAATCAGCCCCAGCATTTT. Amino acids: CASSSGAGNQPQHF. The V call is TRBV6-2 or TRBV6-3, the J call TRBJ1-5; D remains ambiguous. CDR3 size: 14 residues. Looked up from germline, CDR1 is MNHEY and CDR2 is SVGEGT. Trimming stripped 4 bases from V and 4 bases from J, with 11 bases between.

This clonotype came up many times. CDR3 DNA: TGTGCCAGCAGCATGGCCAGGGGCACTGAAGCTTTCTTT. Its protein product is CASSMARGTEAFF. This chain joins TRBV11-2 and TRBJ1-1, with a possible D match to TRBD1 (6 bases). V was shortened by 5 bases and J by 4 bases, with 11 bases between the two germline ends. The length of the CDR3 is 13 residues. Germline V gene lookup returns CDR1 SGHAT and CDR2 FQNNGV.

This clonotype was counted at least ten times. The CDR3 coding sequence is TGCGCCAGCAGCTTGTCGGGACAGCCTTCTGGCTACACCTTC. The encoded protein is CASSLSGQPSGYTF. The V call is TRBV5-1, the J call TRBJ1-2, with 7 positions matching TRBD1. The CDR3 spans 14 residues. CDR1 and CDR2 from the germline V gene are SGHRS and YFSETQ. V shed 1 base and J 7 bases; nucleotides not matched to a gene: 7.

DNA of the CDR3: TGTGCCAGCACTGAATATGGCTACACCTTC. Translation gives CASTEYGYTF. The chain carries TRBV27 and TRBJ1-2; unclear D gene. Germline CDR1 reads MNHEY; CDR2 reads SMNVEV (reference sequence). V shed 7 bases and J shed 5 bases, with 5 bases lying between them. This CDR3 region has 10 residues.

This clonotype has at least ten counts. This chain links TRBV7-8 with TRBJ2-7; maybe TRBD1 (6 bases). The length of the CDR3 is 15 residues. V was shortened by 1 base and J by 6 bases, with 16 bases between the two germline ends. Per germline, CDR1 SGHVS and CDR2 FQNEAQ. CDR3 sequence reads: CASSLDGQGRTEQYF. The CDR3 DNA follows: TGTGCCAGCAGCTTAGATGGTCAGGGGAGAACCGAGCAGTACTTC.

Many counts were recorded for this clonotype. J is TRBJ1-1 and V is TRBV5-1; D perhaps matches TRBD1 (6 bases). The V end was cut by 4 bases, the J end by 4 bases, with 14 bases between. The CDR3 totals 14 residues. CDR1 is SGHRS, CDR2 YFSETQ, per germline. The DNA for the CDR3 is TGCGCCAGCAGCGTTGGCAGGGGCGGCACTGAAGCTTTCTTT. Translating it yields CASSVGRGGTEAFF. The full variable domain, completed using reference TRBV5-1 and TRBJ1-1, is KAGVTQTPRYLIKTRGQQVTLSCSPISGHRSVSWYQQTPGQGLQFLFEYFSETQRNKGNFPGRFSGRQFSNSRSEMNVSTLELGDSALYLCASSVGRGGTEAFFGQGTRLTVV.

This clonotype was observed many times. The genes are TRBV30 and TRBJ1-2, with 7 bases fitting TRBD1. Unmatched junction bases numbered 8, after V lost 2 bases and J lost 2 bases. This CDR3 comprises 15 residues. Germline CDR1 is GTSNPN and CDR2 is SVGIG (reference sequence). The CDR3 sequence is CAWSRVRGENYGYTF. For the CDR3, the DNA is TGTGCCTGGAGTAGGGTCAGGGGGGAGAACTATGGCTACACCTTC. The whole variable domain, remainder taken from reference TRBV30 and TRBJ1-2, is SQTIHQWPATLVQPVGSPLSLECTVEGTSNPNLYWYRQAAGRGLQLLFYSVGIGQISSEVPQNLSASRPQDRQFILSSKKLLLSDSGFYLCAWSRVRGENYGYTFGSGTRLTVV.

For the CDR3, the DNA is TGCAGTACGGACAGGATAGGCTCTGGGGCCAACGTCCTGACTTTC. Its translation is CSTDRIGSGANVLTF. The chain couples TRBV20-1 to TRBJ2-6; TRBD1 aligns across 7 bases. The CDR3 consists of 15 residues. Per the germline V gene, CDR1 is DFQATT and CDR2 is SNEGSKA (reference sequence). V lost 8 bases and J lost 0; bases outside the gene matches: 7.

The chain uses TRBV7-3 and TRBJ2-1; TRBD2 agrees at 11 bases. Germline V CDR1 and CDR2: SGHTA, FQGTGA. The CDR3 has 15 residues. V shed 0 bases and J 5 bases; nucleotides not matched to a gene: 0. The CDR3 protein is CASSLTGLADNEQFF. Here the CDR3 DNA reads TGTGCCAGCAGCTTAACGGGACTAGCGGACAATGAGCAGTTCTTC.

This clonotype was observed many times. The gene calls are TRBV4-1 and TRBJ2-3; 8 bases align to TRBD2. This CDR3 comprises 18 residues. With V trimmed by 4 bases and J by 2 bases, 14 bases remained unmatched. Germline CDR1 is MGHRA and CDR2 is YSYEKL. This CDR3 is CASSRLEQGSGDTDTQYF. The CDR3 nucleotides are TGCGCCAGCAGCCGCCTAGAGCAGGGTAGCGGGGACACAGATACGCAGTATTTT.

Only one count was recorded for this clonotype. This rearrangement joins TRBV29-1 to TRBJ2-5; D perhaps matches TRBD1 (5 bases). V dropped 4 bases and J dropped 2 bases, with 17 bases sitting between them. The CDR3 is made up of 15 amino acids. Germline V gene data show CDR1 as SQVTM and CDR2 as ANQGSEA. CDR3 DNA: TGCAGCGTTGGGGGCAGAACCTTGCGGCAAGAGACCCAGTACTTC. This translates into CSVGGRTLRQETQYF.